Listed below are T cell receptor beta chains from one sample, sequenced in a study of radiotherapy plus CTLA-4 blockade in lung cancer. Assay: immunoSEQ multiplex PCR; the TCRdb copy retains only in-frame clones and omits some. The data contain approximately 32,000 clones, 60% to 75% of them singletons. The sample here was peripheral blood, taken from a patient treated with radiotherapy plus ipilimumab. These TCRs come from a human donor with non-small cell lung cancer who had stable disease on radiotherapy plus ipilimumab. CDR3s include the opening cysteine and the closing phenylalanine or tryptophan. A D gene is named only where the DNA matches it firmly. Clone size, where shown, is once, few, many, or a class for clones that have expanded.

.	.	TRBV5-1	TRBJ1-1	TGCGCCAGCAGCTTGGAGGGGACACCGAACACTGAAGCTTTCTTT	CASSLEGTPNTEAFF
TRBD1	.	TRBV7-7	TRBJ2-5	TGTGCTAGCAGCTCAGAGGGGGCATTTGAGACCCAGTACTTC	CASSSEGAFETQYF
.	.	TRBV9	TRBJ2-7	TGTGCCAGCAGCGTAGGTCAGGCGTCCTACGAGCAGTACTTC	CASSVGQASYEQYF
TRBD2	.	TRBV14	TRBJ2-3	TGTGCCAGCAGCCAGACTAGCGGGGGTAGCACAGATACGCAGTATTTT	CASSQTSGGSTDTQYF
.	.	TRBV5-6	TRBJ1-3	TGTGCCAGCAGCGTGAAGGGGTTAAACACCATATATTTT	CASSVKGLNTIYF
TRBD2	.	TRBV10-3	TRBJ2-5	TGTGCCATCTCAGGGACTAGCGGGAGGGAAGAGACCCAGTACTTC	CAISGTSGREETQYF
TRBD2	.	TRBV7-9	TRBJ2-7	TGTGCCAGCAGGATAGCGGGAGGGAAACCCTACGAGCAGTACTTC	CASRIAGGKPYEQYF
.	.	TRBV7-2	TRBJ1-2	TGTGCCAGCAGCCCCGGCGGCTCTAATGGCTACACCTTC	CASSPGGSNGYTF
.	.	TRBV27	TRBJ2-7	TGTGCCAGCAGTTTGGGACCCGGACGTTACGAGCAGTACTTC	CASSLGPGRYEQYF
.	.	TRBV25-1	TRBJ1-2	TGTGCCAGCAGTGTACAGGGCTATGGCTACACCTTC	CASSVQGYGYTF
.	.	TRBV18	TRBJ2-2	TGTGCCAGCTCCCGTCGCGACGCCGACGGGGAGCTGTTTTTT	CASSRRDADGELFF
.	medium-sized	TRBV5-5	TRBJ2-6	TGTGCCAGCAGCTTAGTGGGCCCTGGGGCCAACGTCCTGACTTTC	CASSLVGPGANVLTF
.	medium-sized	TRBV7-9	TRBJ2-3	TGTGCCAGCAGCCCACAGGGACCAGATACGCAGTATTTT	CASSPQGPDTQYF
TRBD2	few	TRBV19	TRBJ2-2	TGTGCCACACGAGGACTAGCGGCTCTCCTGTTTTTT	CATRGLAALLFF
.	.	TRBV29-1	TRBJ1-3	TGCAGCGTTGAAGGACCGGGCGGCTCTGGAAACACCATATATTTT	CSVEGPGGSGNTIYF
TRBD1	.	TRBV4-1	TRBJ1-1	TGCGCCAGCAGCCCTTCAAGCGGGACAGGGGACACTGAAGCTTTCTTT	CASSPSSGTGDTEAFF
.	.	TRBV29-1	TRBJ1-2	TGCAGCGTTGATCTTGCCGAGCCACGTGGCTACACCTTC	CSVDLAEPRGYTF
.	once	TRBV4-2	TRBJ2-2	TGTGCCAGCAGCCTTCCGACAGGGGAGGTCGGGAGGGCCAAGGACACCGGGGAGCTGTTTTTT	CASSLPTGEVGRAKDTGELFF
.	.	TRBV6-6	TRBJ1-1	TGTGCCAGCAGCCCCCGGGACGGGAACACTGAAGCTTTCTTT	CASSPRDGNTEAFF
TRBD2	.	TRBV10-2	TRBJ2-5	TGCGCCAGCAGTGAGACGGGGGGTTGGGAGACCCAGTACTTC	CASSETGGWETQYF
.	.	TRBV4-2	TRBJ1-5	TGTGCCAGCAGCCAAGATCGGCAGGGCAATCAGCCCCAGCATTTT	CASSQDRQGNQPQHF
.	few	TRBV11-1	TRBJ2-1	TGTGCCAGCAGCGCTTTGCGGCCTTCCTACAATGAGCAGTTCTTC	CASSALRPSYNEQFF
.	once	TRBV10-2	TRBJ2-1	TGCGCCAGCAGTACTCCGTTTGGCGTGAGCTCCTACAATGAGCAGTTCTTC	CASSTPFGVSSYNEQFF
.	.	TRBV19	TRBJ2-1	TGTGCCAGTAGTATTCTTGGGGACACGGTGGGCAAAGGGCAGTTCTTC	CASSILGDTVGKGQFF
TRBD2	.	TRBV7-3	TRBJ2-5	TGTGCCAGCAGCCCCCAGGGACTAGCGGGATCCGAGACCCAGTACTTC	CASSPQGLAGSETQYF
.	.	TRBV6-5	TRBJ2-5	TGTGCCAGCAGACCCTATGTGGCGGGAGAGACCCAGTACTTC	CASRPYVAGETQYF
.	.	TRBV7-9	TRBJ2-2	TGTGCCAGCAGCTTAGTGCGAGCCCTTGGGGCCGGGGAGCTGTTTTTT	CASSLVRALGAGELFF
TRBD1	.	TRBV6-6	TRBJ1-3	TGTGCCGGGGGGACAGATATCTCTGGAAACACCATATATTTT	CAGGTDISGNTIYF
.	.	TRBV6-6	TRBJ1-1	TGTGCCAGCAGTTACTCAGGGGAATCGGACACTGAAGCTTTCTTT	CASSYSGESDTEAFF
TRBD2	few	TRBV7-9	TRBJ2-7	TGTGCCAGCAGCTTGGGACTAGCGGGAGGGTACGAGCAGTACTTC	CASSLGLAGGYEQYF
TRBD2	.	TRBV5-4	TRBJ2-3	TGTGCCAGCAGCTTGGGACTAGCGGGAGGGCCCACAGATACGCAGTATTTT	CASSLGLAGGPTDTQYF
TRBD1	once	TRBV10-3	TRBJ1-2	TGTGCCATCAGGGGGGGACAGGGGTCCCCCTATGGCTACACCTTC	CAIRGGQGSPYGYTF
.	.	TRBV6-5	TRBJ1-5	TGTGCCAGCAGTTACAGGGAAGGTAATCAGCCCCAGCATTTT	CASSYREGNQPQHF
TRBD1	.	TRBV6-4	TRBJ1-1	TGTGCCAGCAGTGCCCACAGGGGGGACACTGAAGCTTTCTTT	CASSAHRGDTEAFF
TRBD1	.	TRBV18	TRBJ2-3	TGTGCCAGCTCACGACAGGGGCCAGGGAGCACAGATACGCAGTATTTT	CASSRQGPGSTDTQYF
TRBD2	.	TRBV28	TRBJ2-5	TGTGCCAGCAGTTCATTTAGCGGGAAAGAAACCCAGTACTTC	CASSSFSGKETQYF
TRBD2	.	TRBV27	TRBJ2-1	TGTGCCAGCAGTTTAGGGAGCGGGAGTGTCAATGAGCAGTTCTTC	CASSLGSGSVNEQFF
.	once	TRBV18	TRBJ1-1	TGTGCCAGCTCACAGACAAGTGAAGCTTTCTTT	CASSQTSEAFF
TRBD2	.	TRBV19	TRBJ2-1	TGTGCCAGTAGTATAGATGGGAGAAGCGGGAGCCAGTCCTACAATGAGCAGTTCTTC	CASSIDGRSGSQSYNEQFF
TRBD1	once	TRBV2	TRBJ1-1	TGTGCCAGCAGTGAAGAACAGGGGAGTCGTACTGAAGCTTTCTTT	CASSEEQGSRTEAFF
.	.	TRBV6-5	TRBJ1-1	TGTGCCAGCAGTAATACCGGGACAGAAGCTTTCTTT	CASSNTGTEAFF
TRBD2	.	TRBV11-1	TRBJ2-5	TGTGCCAGCAGCCGGGGACTAGCTGGCGAGACCCAGTACTTC	CASSRGLAGETQYF
.	few	TRBV4-2	TRBJ2-3	TGTGCCAGCAGCCAAGATAGGCGGATCACAGATACGCAGTATTTT	CASSQDRRITDTQYF
.	once	TRBV4-2	TRBJ1-2	TGTGCCAGCAGCCAAGATTTGGGGGTTAACTATGGCTACACCTTC	CASSQDLGVNYGYTF
.	.	TRBV11-3	TRBJ1-2	TGTGCCAGCAGCTCTGGCGTAGGGAACTATGGCTACACCTTC	CASSSGVGNYGYTF
.	few	TRBV5-1	TRBJ1-4	TGCGCCAGCAGCTTGGACGGGATTAATGAAAAACTGTTTTTT	CASSLDGINEKLFF
TRBD1	.	TRBV28	TRBJ1-5	TGTGCCAGCAGTTTGGCAGGGGGCGAGATTGGCAATCAGCCCCAGCATTTT	CASSLAGGEIGNQPQHF
TRBD2	.	TRBV5-1	TRBJ2-2	TGCGCCAGCAGCTTGGGTACTAGCGGGACAGGGGAGCTGTTTTTT	CASSLGTSGTGELFF
.	.	TRBV25-1	TRBJ1-1	TGTGCCAGCAGTTCACGAAAGGGAGGGGGCACTGAAGCTTTCTTT	CASSSRKGGGTEAFF